Sequencing of this TCR beta chain was carried out in a study of T cell changes during pregnancy in multiple sclerosis. This table comes from immunoSEQ multiplex PCR, and its TCRdb copy is limited to in-frame clones, with some not included. The profile covers about 67,000 clones, with more than 85% appearing a single time and 2% to 2.5% taken by the ten largest. The CDR3 sequence is 15 residues long. The germline V gene has CDR1 ENHRY and CDR2 SYGVKD. The J segment lost 3 bases and the V segment lost 4 bases, leaving 3 bases of the junction unmatched. This clonotype was obtained from a female donor with multiple sclerosis, enrolled in a pregnancy study. The chain joins TRBV10-3 to TRBJ1-1; 12 positions match TRBD1. Sample: peripheral blood, taken in the first trimester of pregnancy. The CDR3, as DNA: TGTGCCATCAGTGGGGGACAGGGGGCGGACACTGAAGCTTTCTTT. Encoded protein: CAISGGQGADTEAFF.